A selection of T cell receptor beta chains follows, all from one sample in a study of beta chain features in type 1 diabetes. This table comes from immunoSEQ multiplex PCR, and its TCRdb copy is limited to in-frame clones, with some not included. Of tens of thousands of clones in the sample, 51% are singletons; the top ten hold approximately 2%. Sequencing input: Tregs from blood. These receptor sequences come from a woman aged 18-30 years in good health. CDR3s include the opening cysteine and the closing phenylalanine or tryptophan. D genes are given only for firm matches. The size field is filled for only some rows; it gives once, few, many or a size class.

cdr3_aa: CASSFGQDYNEQFF
cdr3_nt: TGTGCCAGCAGCTTTGGGCAGGATTACAATGAGCAGTTCTTC
v_call: TRBV5-4
j_call: TRBJ2-1
d_call: .
clone_size: .

cdr3_aa: CASSLTSGSTDTQYF
cdr3_nt: TGCGCCAGCAGCTTGACTAGCGGGAGCACAGATACGCAGTATTTT
v_call: TRBV4-1
j_call: TRBJ2-3
d_call: TRBD2
clone_size: few

cdr3_aa: CASSSKSYDTQYF
cdr3_nt: TGTGCCAGCAGCTCGAAGAGTTATGATACGCAGTATTTT
v_call: TRBV11-3
j_call: TRBJ2-3
d_call: .
clone_size: .

cdr3_aa: CSVVKQGSQETQYF
cdr3_nt: TGCAGCGTTGTGAAACAGGGGAGCCAAGAGACCCAGTACTTC
v_call: TRBV29-1
j_call: TRBJ2-5
d_call: TRBD1
clone_size: few

cdr3_aa: CASSIDQGVEQYF
cdr3_nt: TGTGCCAGTAGTATAGATCAAGGGGTCGAGCAGTACTTC
v_call: TRBV19
j_call: TRBJ2-7
d_call: .
clone_size: .

cdr3_aa: CASSPEVVVDTQYF
cdr3_nt: TGTGCCAGCTCACCGGAGGTAGTGGTAGATACGCAGTATTTT
v_call: TRBV18
j_call: TRBJ2-3
d_call: .
clone_size: .

cdr3_aa: CASSEARWNTGELFF
cdr3_nt: TGTGCCAGCAGTGAAGCTAGATGGAACACCGGGGAGCTGTTTTTT
v_call: TRBV6-1
j_call: TRBJ2-2
d_call: .
clone_size: .

cdr3_aa: CATSRDRGYEQYF
cdr3_nt: TGTGCCACCAGCCGGGACAGGGGCTACGAGCAGTACTTC
v_call: TRBV15
j_call: TRBJ2-7
d_call: TRBD1
clone_size: .

cdr3_aa: CASSRRLAGGRETQYF
cdr3_nt: TGTGCCAGCAGCCGCAGACTAGCGGGGGGGAGAGAGACCCAGTACTTC
v_call: TRBV11-3
j_call: TRBJ2-5
d_call: TRBD2
clone_size: .

cdr3_aa: CASSQGDREGTRLTGELFF
cdr3_nt: TGCGCCAGCAGCCAGGGGGATCGAGAAGGGACACGTTTGACCGGGGAGCTGTTTTTT
v_call: TRBV23-1
j_call: TRBJ2-2
d_call: TRBD1
clone_size: .

cdr3_aa: CASSLAGEGQETQYF
cdr3_nt: TGCGCCAGCAGCTTAGCGGGAGAGGGCCAAGAGACCCAGTACTTC
v_call: TRBV5-1
j_call: TRBJ2-5
d_call: TRBD2
clone_size: .

cdr3_aa: CSVAGLAGYETQYF
cdr3_nt: TGCAGCGTGGCGGGACTAGCGGGCTACGAGACCCAGTACTTC
v_call: TRBV29-1
j_call: TRBJ2-5
d_call: TRBD2
clone_size: .

cdr3_aa: CASSLVPSGNYNEQFF
cdr3_nt: TGTGCCAGCAGCTTGGTTCCTAGCGGGAACTACAATGAGCAGTTCTTC
v_call: TRBV7-2
j_call: TRBJ2-1
d_call: TRBD2
clone_size: few

cdr3_aa: CASSSPDRGGEKLFF
cdr3_nt: TGTGCCAGCAGCTCGCCCGACAGGGGAGGTGAAAAACTGTTTTTT
v_call: TRBV11-1
j_call: TRBJ1-4
d_call: TRBD1
clone_size: few

cdr3_aa: CASSARLTPYNEQFF
cdr3_nt: TGTGCCAGCAGCGCCCGACTTACTCCTTACAATGAGCAGTTCTTC
v_call: TRBV6-1
j_call: TRBJ2-1
d_call: .
clone_size: .

cdr3_aa: CASNGALGGETDTQYF
cdr3_nt: TGTGCCAGTAACGGGGCCCTGGGAGGGGAAACAGATACGCAGTATTTT
v_call: TRBV2
j_call: TRBJ2-3
d_call: TRBD2
clone_size: .

cdr3_aa: CASSFAGLAGDTQYF
cdr3_nt: TGTGCCAGCAGTTTTGCGGGACTAGCGGGAGATACGCAGTATTTT
v_call: TRBV27
j_call: TRBJ2-3
d_call: TRBD2
clone_size: .

cdr3_aa: CASSLRQVETQYF
cdr3_nt: TGTGCCAGCAGCTTGAGGCAGGTCGAGACCCAGTACTTC
v_call: TRBV5-6
j_call: TRBJ2-5
d_call: .
clone_size: .

cdr3_aa: CSVETGQGAWGLTDTQYF
cdr3_nt: TGCAGCGTTGAAACTGGACAGGGGGCGTGGGGCCTTACAGATACGCAGTATTTT
v_call: TRBV29-1
j_call: TRBJ2-3
d_call: TRBD1
clone_size: .

cdr3_aa: CASSQDRQRYEKLFF
cdr3_nt: TGCGCCAGCAGCCAAGATAGACAGCGCTATGAAAAACTGTTTTTT
v_call: TRBV4-3
j_call: TRBJ1-4
d_call: .
clone_size: .

cdr3_aa: CASSPQYRARGYTF
cdr3_nt: TGTGCCAGTAGTCCTCAATACAGGGCTCGCGGCTACACCTTC
v_call: TRBV19
j_call: TRBJ1-2
d_call: .
clone_size: .

cdr3_aa: CASSDYFYEQYF
cdr3_nt: TGTGCCAGCAGCGACTACTTCTACGAGCAGTACTTC
v_call: TRBV6-1
j_call: TRBJ2-7
d_call: .
clone_size: .

cdr3_aa: CASRWPGANVLTF
cdr3_nt: TGTGCCAGTAGATGGCCTGGGGCCAACGTCCTGACTTTC
v_call: TRBV19
j_call: TRBJ2-6
d_call: .
clone_size: .

cdr3_aa: CASSPSGTSGGVGTQYF
cdr3_nt: TGCGCCAGCAGCCCCTCCGGGACTAGCGGGGGAGTCGGGACCCAGTACTTC
v_call: TRBV5-1
j_call: TRBJ2-5
d_call: TRBD2
clone_size: .

cdr3_aa: CASSYSAGSYEQFF
cdr3_nt: TGTGCCAGCAGTTACTCGGCGGGTTCGTATGAGCAGTTCTTC
v_call: TRBV6-6
j_call: TRBJ2-1
d_call: .
clone_size: .

cdr3_aa: CASSTGYSYNEQFF
cdr3_nt: TGTGCCAGCAGTACGGGGTACTCCTACAATGAGCAGTTCTTC
v_call: TRBV27
j_call: TRBJ2-1
d_call: .
clone_size: .

cdr3_aa: CASSFAGKTRQPQHF
cdr3_nt: TGTGCCAGCAGTTTCGCAGGGAAGACAAGGCAGCCCCAGCATTTT
v_call: TRBV2
j_call: TRBJ1-5
d_call: .
clone_size: few

cdr3_aa: CASSQLRLVAYNEQFF
cdr3_nt: TGCGCCAGCAGCCAGCTTCGACTAGTCGCCTACAATGAGCAGTTCTTC
v_call: TRBV4-1
j_call: TRBJ2-1
d_call: .
clone_size: .

cdr3_aa: CASSRRDRAVGEQYF
cdr3_nt: TGTGCCAGCAGTCGCCGGGACAGGGCTGTTGGCGAGCAGTACTTC
v_call: TRBV6-5
j_call: TRBJ2-7
d_call: TRBD1
clone_size: .

cdr3_aa: CASSPQGQGYQPQHF
cdr3_nt: TGTGCCAGCTCACCTCAGGGACAGGGGTATCAGCCCCAGCATTTT
v_call: TRBV18
j_call: TRBJ1-5
d_call: TRBD1
clone_size: .

cdr3_aa: CASSPGLDPDTQYF
cdr3_nt: TGTGCTAGCAGCCCGGGACTAGACCCAGATACGCAGTATTTT
v_call: TRBV7-7
j_call: TRBJ2-3
d_call: TRBD2
clone_size: .

cdr3_aa: CASRYRPSTGVSHGYTF
cdr3_nt: TGTGCCAGCAGATATAGGCCCTCTACAGGGGTTAGTCATGGCTACACCTTC
v_call: TRBV27
j_call: TRBJ1-2
d_call: TRBD1
clone_size: .

cdr3_aa: CASSLGAGGETQYF
cdr3_nt: TGTGCCAGCAGCTTAGGGGCAGGGGGGGAGACCCAGTACTTC
v_call: TRBV7-2
j_call: TRBJ2-5
d_call: .
clone_size: few

cdr3_aa: CASSLGGGKAYEQYF
cdr3_nt: TGTGCCAGCAGTCTAGGGGGCGGCAAAGCCTACGAGCAGTACTTC
v_call: TRBV5-4
j_call: TRBJ2-7
d_call: TRBD1
clone_size: .

cdr3_aa: CASSAGDTEAFF
cdr3_nt: TGTGCCAGCAGTGCCGGGGACACTGAAGCTTTCTTT
v_call: TRBV2
j_call: TRBJ1-1
d_call: .
clone_size: .

cdr3_aa: CASRDRENQPQHF
cdr3_nt: TGTGCCAGCAGGGACAGGGAAAATCAGCCCCAGCATTTT
v_call: TRBV2
j_call: TRBJ1-5
d_call: TRBD1
clone_size: .

cdr3_aa: CASSRDRAYEQYF
cdr3_nt: TGTGCCAGCAGCAGGGACAGGGCCTACGAGCAGTACTTC
v_call: TRBV14
j_call: TRBJ2-7
d_call: TRBD1
clone_size: .

cdr3_aa: CASSTGDRGNSPLHF
cdr3_nt: TGTGCCAGTAGTACAGGGGACAGGGGGAATTCACCCCTCCACTTT
v_call: TRBV19
j_call: TRBJ1-6
d_call: TRBD1
clone_size: .

cdr3_aa: CASIENGGSLNTEAFF
cdr3_nt: TGTGCCAGTATCGAAAACGGGGGGTCGTTGAACACTGAAGCTTTCTTT
v_call: TRBV19
j_call: TRBJ1-1
d_call: .
clone_size: .